In its sample, the clone carrying this T cell receptor beta chain was seen a few times. This record belongs to a study of blood T cell repertoires in COVID-19. Authors' data handling: Reference gene primer amplification gave nucleated cell count estimates. TCRdb's copy holds only in-frame clones and misses some; the assay was immunoSEQ multiplex PCR. That table furnishes V, J and clone size, whereas the DNA furnished D and trimming. The table lists about 240,000 clones, 70% to 90% of them singletons. Germline CDR1 SNHLY, CDR2 FYNNEI. The CDR3 runs to 14 residues. V lost 7 bases and J lost 5, with 17 bases in between.

The sequenced sample was peripheral blood. The chain links TRBV2 to TRBJ1-1; a weak D match, TRBD1 (5 bases). This TCR derives from a woman aged 65 to 85 with active or convalescent COVID-19. CDR3 sequence reads: CASILNGGSTEAFF. In DNA, the CDR3 is TGTGCCAGCATCCTGAACGGGGGAAGTACTGAAGCTTTCTTT.